Shown below are 11 T cell receptor beta chains from a single sample sequenced in a study of human T cells and chemical hapten exposure listed by TCRdb under 2021. The library was generated by RACE. The instrument given in TCRdb is NextSeq 500. In TCRdb, the public reads were trimmed at Q25 with fastp and aligned with MiXCR, with productive beta chains retained. A single entry per CDR3 protein holds the most common genes and DNA from its merged rows. Recorded for this sample are 90,000 to 120,000 distinct CDR3 sequences; approximately 10% of them occurred a single time. Of the sample, 3.5% is held by the ten largest clones. Taken with the paper, the label for time point translates to: patch test 1, 2 weeks after DPC sensitization. The sample's treatment or condition label is to be understood as: therapeutic diphenylcyclopropenone sensitization with weekly scalp DPC. The source was whole blood, collected in connection with sensitization to the hapten diphenylcyclopropenone (DPC). The origin of the receptors is a woman in her thirties or forties with alopecia areata. Some clones in this sample may be carry-over from other donors' samples.

This clonotype was observed at least ten times. The chain has TRBV5-1 and TRBJ1-6; D is uncertain. V was shortened by 4 bases and J by 6 bases, with 14 bases between the two germline ends. The CDR3 has 15 residues. Germline-derived CDR1 and CDR2 are SGHRS and YFSETQ. The CDR3 DNA reads as TGCGCCAGCAGCAAGGAGGGATTTCCTAATTCACCCCTCCACTTT. This translates into CASSKEGFPNSPLHF.

The chain employs TRBV2 and TRBJ1-5, with D possibly matching TRBD1 (5 bases). In germline, CDR1 is SNHLY, CDR2 FYNNEI. The CDR3 has 13 amino acids. Trimming removed 6 bases at V and 7 bases at J, with 13 bases between. The chain's CDR3 is CASRAGGGQPQHF. The CDR3 DNA reads as TGTGCCAGCAGGGCGGGCGGGGGACAGCCCCAGCATTTT.

This clonotype turned up a few times. The V call is TRBV20-1, the J call TRBJ2-3; TRBD2 might be the D (6 bases). This CDR3 spans 14 amino acids. Trimming stripped 2 bases from V and 3 bases from J, with 12 bases between. The germline V gene has CDR1 DFQATT and CDR2 SNEGSKA (reference sequence). CDR3 DNA sequence: TGCAGTGCTAGAAGCCCGGCGGGAACAGATACGCAGTATTTT. Encoded protein: CSARSPAGTDTQYF.

The chain has TRBV7-2 and TRBJ2-2; no definite D call. Germline V CDR1 and CDR2: SGHTA, FQGNSA. The CDR3 extends over 14 amino acids. V was cut by 4 bases and J by 0 bases, with 6 bases left in between. The CDR3 bases are TGTGCCAGCAGCTACCTAACGAACACCGGGGAGCTGTTTTTT. This sequence encodes CASSYLTNTGELFF.

The chain has TRBV7-3 and TRBJ1-2; possible D gene TRBD1, 5 bases. The CDR3 totals 15 residues. Germline CDR1 reads SGHTA; CDR2 reads FQGTGA. V lost 5 bases to trimming and J lost 5 bases, with 18 bases between them. This chain's CDR3 is CASSRINDSPYGYTF. DNA of the CDR3: TGTGCCAGCAGCCGTATCAATGACAGTCCATATGGCTACACCTTC.

To note about this clonotype: A much larger clone lies one base from this, so it may be a read error. The J gene is TRBJ2-1, the V gene TRBV6-2 or TRBV6-3, with TRBD2 matching over 9 bases. The CDR3 is 16 residues long. Germline V lookup: CDR1 MNHEY, CDR2 SVGEGT. The CDR3 here is CASSYPASGDYNEQSF. As DNA, the CDR3 is TGTGCCAGCAGTTACCCCGCTAGCGGGGATTACAATGAGCAGTCCTTC.

The chain couples TRBV20-1 to TRBJ2-2; the D call may be TRBD1 or TRBD2 (5 bases each). Trimming removed 6 bases from V and 3 bases from J, with 11 bases in between. The CDR3 spans 13 residues. Germline-derived CDR1 and CDR2 are DFQATT and SNEGSKA (reference sequence). The CDR3 DNA reads as TGCAGTGCCTTCGGGACCGACACCGGGGAGCTGTTTTTT. Residues: CSAFGTDTGELFF.

This clonotype was found many times. The chain is built from TRBV20-1 and TRBJ1-1, with D possibly matching TRBD1 (5 bases). The germline gives CDR1 DFQATT, CDR2 SNEGSKA (reference sequence). V lost 1 base and J 2 bases, leaving 8 bases between the germline ends. This CDR3 region has 13 residues. In nucleotides, the CDR3 is TGCAGTGCTAGAGGCGACAGCAACACTGAAGCTTTCTTT. Residues: CSARGDSNTEAFF.

The table lists this clonotype with a few counts. This chain links TRBV10-3 with TRBJ2-1; D tentatively reads TRBD1 or TRBD2 (5 bases each). The CDR3 is made up of 13 amino acids. CDR1 is ENHRY, CDR2 SYGVKD, per germline. Trimming left V 0 bases short and J 9 bases short, with 9 bases between. CDR3 in amino acids: CAISESRGREQFF. The CDR3 bases are TGTGCCATCAGTGAGTCGAGGGGCCGTGAGCAGTTCTTC.

This clonotype was seen only a few times. As DNA, the CDR3 is TGCGCCAGCAGTGAACTTAGCGGGAGGGAACATAATGAGCAGTTCTTC. Its protein product is CASSELSGREHNEQFF. The chain links TRBV10-2 to TRBJ2-1; TRBD2 aligns across 11 bases. The CDR3 extends over 16 amino acids. In germline, CDR1 is WSHSY, CDR2 SAAADI. The trim removed 3 bases at V and 7 bases at J, leaving 8 bases unmatched.

This clonotype is medium-sized (0.01 to 0.1%). V and J are TRBV7-8 and TRBJ2-4; the D is unclear. CDR1 and CDR2 (germline): SGHVS, FQNEAQ. Trimming stripped 5 bases from V and 0 bases from J, with 11 bases between. The CDR3 is 15 amino acids. The CDR3 is CASSPGILAKNIQYF. The CDR3 region has the DNA TGTGCCAGCAGCCCAGGCATACTAGCCAAAAACATTCAGTACTTC.